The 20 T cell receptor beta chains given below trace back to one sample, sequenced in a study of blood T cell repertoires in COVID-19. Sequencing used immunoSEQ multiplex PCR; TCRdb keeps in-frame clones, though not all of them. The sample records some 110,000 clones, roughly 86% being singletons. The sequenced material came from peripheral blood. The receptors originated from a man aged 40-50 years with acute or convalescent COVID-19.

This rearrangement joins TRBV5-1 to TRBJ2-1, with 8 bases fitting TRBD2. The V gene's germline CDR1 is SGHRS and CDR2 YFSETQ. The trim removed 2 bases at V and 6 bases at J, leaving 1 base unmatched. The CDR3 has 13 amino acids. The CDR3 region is CASSFSGGNEQFF. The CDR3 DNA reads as TGCGCCAGCAGCTTCAGCGGGGGCAATGAGCAGTTCTTC.

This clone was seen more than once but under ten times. The CDR3 sequence is CATSTGSARGYTF. The DNA for the CDR3 is TGTGCCACCTCGACAGGGTCCGCCCGTGGCTACACCTTC. The chain joins TRBV12-3 or TRBV12-4 to TRBJ1-2, with 7 bases matching TRBD1. The V and J ends lost 10 bases and 7 bases, in that order; junction bases with no gene match: 12. This CDR3 spans 13 amino acids.

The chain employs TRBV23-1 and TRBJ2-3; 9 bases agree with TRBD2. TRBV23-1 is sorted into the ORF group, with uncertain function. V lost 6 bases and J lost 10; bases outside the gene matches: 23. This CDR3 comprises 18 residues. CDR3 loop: CASRGGEWVAGERDAQYF. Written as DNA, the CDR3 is TGCGCCAGCAGGGGGGGGGAGTGGGTAGCGGGAGAACGGGACGCGCAGTATTTT.

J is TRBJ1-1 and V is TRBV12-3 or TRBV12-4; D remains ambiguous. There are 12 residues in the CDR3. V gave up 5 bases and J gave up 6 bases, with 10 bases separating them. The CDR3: CASSSFASEAFF. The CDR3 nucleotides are TGTGCCAGCAGTAGCTTTGCTTCTGAAGCTTTCTTT.

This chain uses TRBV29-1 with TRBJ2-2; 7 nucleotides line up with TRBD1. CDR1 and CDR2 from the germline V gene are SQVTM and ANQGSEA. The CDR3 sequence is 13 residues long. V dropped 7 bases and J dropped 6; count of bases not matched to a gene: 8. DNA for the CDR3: TGCAGCGCCCAGCAAGGGGGCCCCGGGGAGCTGTTTTTT. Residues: CSAQQGGPGELFF.

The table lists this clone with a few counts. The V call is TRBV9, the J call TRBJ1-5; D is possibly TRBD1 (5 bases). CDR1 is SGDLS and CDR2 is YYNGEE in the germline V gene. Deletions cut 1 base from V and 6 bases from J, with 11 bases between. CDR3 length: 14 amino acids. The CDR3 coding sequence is TGTGCCAGCAGCGTAATCCAGGGATGTCAGCCCCAGCATTTT. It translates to CASSVIQGCQPQHF.

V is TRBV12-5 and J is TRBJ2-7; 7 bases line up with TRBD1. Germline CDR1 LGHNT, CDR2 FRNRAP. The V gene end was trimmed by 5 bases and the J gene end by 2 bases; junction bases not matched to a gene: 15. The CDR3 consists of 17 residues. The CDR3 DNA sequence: TGTGCTAGTGGTGCATCTAGTTTTGTCGGGACAGCCTACGAGCAGTACTTC. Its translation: CASGASSFVGTAYEQYF.

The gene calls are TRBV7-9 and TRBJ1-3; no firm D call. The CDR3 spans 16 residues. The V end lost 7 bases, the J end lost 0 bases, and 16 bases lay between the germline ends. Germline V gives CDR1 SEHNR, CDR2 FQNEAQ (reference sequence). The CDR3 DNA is TGTGCCAGCACCCTATGGGGAGATAGCTCTGGAAACACCATATATTTT. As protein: CASTLWGDSSGNTIYF.

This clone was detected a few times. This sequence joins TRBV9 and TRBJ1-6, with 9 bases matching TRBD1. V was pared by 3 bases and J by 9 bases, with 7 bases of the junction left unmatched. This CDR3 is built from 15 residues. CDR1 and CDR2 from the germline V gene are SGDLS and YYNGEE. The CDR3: CASSGGTGKGSPLHF. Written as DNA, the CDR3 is TGTGCCAGCAGCGGTGGGACAGGGAAGGGTTCACCCCTCCACTTT.

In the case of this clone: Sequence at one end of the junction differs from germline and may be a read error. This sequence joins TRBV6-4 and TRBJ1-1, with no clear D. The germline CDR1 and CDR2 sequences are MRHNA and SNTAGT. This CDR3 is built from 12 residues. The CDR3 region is CTSRGLNTEAFF. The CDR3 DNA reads TGTACCAGCCGGGGTTTGAACACTGAAGCTTTCTTT.

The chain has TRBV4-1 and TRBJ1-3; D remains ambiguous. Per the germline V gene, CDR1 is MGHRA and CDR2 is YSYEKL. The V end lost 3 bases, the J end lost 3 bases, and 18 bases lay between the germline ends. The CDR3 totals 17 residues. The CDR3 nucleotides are TGCGCCAGCAGCCACCCCTGGTCAGTCACCCGTGGAAACACCATATATTTT. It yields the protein CASSHPWSVTRGNTIYF.

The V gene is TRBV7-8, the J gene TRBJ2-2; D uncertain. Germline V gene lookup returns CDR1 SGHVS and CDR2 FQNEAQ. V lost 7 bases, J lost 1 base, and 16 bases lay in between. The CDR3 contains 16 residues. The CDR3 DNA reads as TGTGCCAGCAACCTTATGGAGACCGTGAACACCGGGGAGCTGTTTTTT. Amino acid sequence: CASNLMETVNTGELFF. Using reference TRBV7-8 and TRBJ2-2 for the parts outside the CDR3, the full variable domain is GAGVSQSPRYKVAKRGQDVALRCDPISGHVSLFWYQQALGQGPEFLTYFQNEAQLDKSGLPSDRFFAERPEGSVSTLKIQRTQQEDSAVYLCASNLMETVNTGELFFGEGSRLTVL.

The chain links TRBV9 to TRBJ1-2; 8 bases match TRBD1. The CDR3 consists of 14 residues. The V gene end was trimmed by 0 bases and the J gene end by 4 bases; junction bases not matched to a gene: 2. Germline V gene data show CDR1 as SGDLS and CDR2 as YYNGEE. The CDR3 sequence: CASSVGRGPYGYTF. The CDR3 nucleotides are TGTGCCAGCAGCGTAGGCAGGGGGCCCTATGGCTACACCTTC. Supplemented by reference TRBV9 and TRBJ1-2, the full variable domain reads DSGVTQTPKHLITATGQRVTLRCSPRSGDLSVYWYQQSLDQGLQFLIQYYNGEERAKGNILERFSAQQFPDLHSELNLSSLELGDSALYFCASSVGRGPYGYTFGSGTRLTVV.

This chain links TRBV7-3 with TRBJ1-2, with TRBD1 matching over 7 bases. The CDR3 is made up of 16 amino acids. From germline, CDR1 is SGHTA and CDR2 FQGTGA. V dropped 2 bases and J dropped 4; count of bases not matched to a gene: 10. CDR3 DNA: TGTGCCAGCAGCTTAGGCAACAGGGGCCCCTCCTATGGCTACACCTTC. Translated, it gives CASSLGNRGPSYGYTF.

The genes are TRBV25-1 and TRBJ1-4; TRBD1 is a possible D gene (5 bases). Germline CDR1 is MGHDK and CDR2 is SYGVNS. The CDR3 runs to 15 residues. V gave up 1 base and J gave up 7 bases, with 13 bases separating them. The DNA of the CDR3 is TGTGCCAGCAGTGAATCAAGGGGAATGGGTGAAAAACTGTTTTTT. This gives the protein CASSESRGMGEKLFF.

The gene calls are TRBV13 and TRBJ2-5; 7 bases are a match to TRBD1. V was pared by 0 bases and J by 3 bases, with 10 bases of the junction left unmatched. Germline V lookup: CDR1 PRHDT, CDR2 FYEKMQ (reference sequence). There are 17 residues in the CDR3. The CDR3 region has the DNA TGTGCCAGCAGCTTAGGACTAGACAGGGCCTCAAAAGAGACCCAGTACTTC. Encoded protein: CASSLGLDRASKETQYF.

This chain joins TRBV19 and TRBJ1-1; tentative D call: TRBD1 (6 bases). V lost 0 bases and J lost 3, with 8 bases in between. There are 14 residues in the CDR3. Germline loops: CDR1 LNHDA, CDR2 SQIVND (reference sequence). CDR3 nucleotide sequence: TGTGCCAGTAGTATAGAACAGGGATACACTGAAGCTTTCTTT. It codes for CASSIEQGYTEAFF.

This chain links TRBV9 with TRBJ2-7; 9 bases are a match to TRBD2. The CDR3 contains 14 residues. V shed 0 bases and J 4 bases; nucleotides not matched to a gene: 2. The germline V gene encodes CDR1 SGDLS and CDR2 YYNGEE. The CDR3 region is CASSVGGLAYEQYF. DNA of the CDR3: TGTGCCAGCAGCGTAGGAGGACTAGCGTACGAGCAGTACTTC.

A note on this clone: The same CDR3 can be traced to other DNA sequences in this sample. In nucleotides, the CDR3 is TGTGCCAGCAGCGTAAAGGGAGCCAACACTGAAGCTTTCTTT. Encoded protein: CASSVKGANTEAFF. The chain recombines TRBV9 with TRBJ1-1; D is uncertain. CDR3 length equals 14 residues. V was clipped by 1 base and J by 2 bases, with 9 bases between them. From germline, CDR1 is SGDLS and CDR2 YYNGEE.

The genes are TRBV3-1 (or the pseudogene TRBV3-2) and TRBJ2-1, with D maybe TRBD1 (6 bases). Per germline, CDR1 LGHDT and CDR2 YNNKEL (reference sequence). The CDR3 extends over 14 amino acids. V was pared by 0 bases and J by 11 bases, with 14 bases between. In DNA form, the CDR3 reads TGTGCCAGCAGCCAAGATCCGGGACACGGGCAGCAGTTCTTC. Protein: CASSQDPGHGQQFF.